This T cell receptor (beta chain) was documented in a study of blood T cell repertoires in COVID-19 (dated by TCRdb to 2018 to 2021). Describing the broader study: The collaborator samples originated in the United States, Italy and Spain and spanned the acute and convalescent phases of COVID-19. The samples were drawn from two sources: the first 160 participants of the ongoing ImmuneRACE study, and about 1,300 subjects contributed by 6 global collaborators. The material from the prospective study consisted of cDNA or gDNA derived from T cells, B-cell-depleted T cells, or PBMCs. The repertoires were released in a freely available public database intended as a resource for research on the immune response to SARS-CoV-2. Where available, HLA class I and class II types were obtained from metadata supplied by the sample provider rather than from assay-based typing. Deeply sampled blood TCRbeta repertoires from subjects exposed to, actively infected with, or recovered from COVID-19 were included in the dataset. Sample metadata almost always included a de-identified subject ID, COVID-19 status, age in years and sex. The study at large found these results: How much clinical and demographic metadata was included differed by source and by participant, and the metadata was provided uncurated.

The immunoSEQ Assay, a bias-controlled multiplex PCR, was used to amplify TCRbeta CDR3 regions from genomic DNA. Per the source publication's procedure: The number of nucleated cells in each sample was estimated from the amplification of reference gene primers within the assay. Sequence reads were collapsed and filtered to measure the absolute abundance of every unique TCRbeta CDR3 rearrangement. For each sample, productive Simpson clonality was calculated as the square root of Simpson's diversity index over productive rearrangements. TCRdb provides this immuneACCESS table in a form limited to in-frame rearrangements. Some clones are lacking; in checked studies, under half of them reflect an unresolved V gene, and why the rest are absent is not known. V, J and clone size are taken as reported in that table, and D and trimming were inferred from the DNA itself. Across this sample there are about 220,000 clones, with about four fifths seen only once. In total, the top ten clones hold 3.6% of the sample.

This clone was seen more than once but under ten times. This receptor's antigen is unknown. Base-call qualities are not available, and no considerably larger clone is one nucleotide away. CDR1 and CDR2 are drawn from the germline V gene: SGHNT, YENEEA. The CDR3 covers 14 residues, taking in both the cysteine and the phenylalanine. Only the CDR3 portion is preserved as DNA: 42 bases, with reading frame beginning at the first base. Trimming takes 1 base from V and 4 bases from J, and the germline ends sit 10 bases apart. Participants in the prospective study were aged about 18 to 100 years, lived in over 20 United States geographic areas, and enrolled through a virtual design. To assign participants to cohorts, the prospective study relied on clinical history that participants themselves reported in a screening survey and a study questionnaire. Exposed participants had been in contact, within 2 weeks of entering the study, with a person who had a PCR-confirmed or clinician-diagnosed case of COVID-19. In the prospective study, mobile phlebotomists collected whole blood, serum and a nasopharyngeal or oropharyngeal swab from each participant. Additional blood draws and questionnaires over an approximately 2-month period could optionally be provided by prospective study participants. Before DNA extraction, blood samples from the prospective study were shipped at room temperature or frozen.

Input material: PBMCs or T cells enriched from blood (not recorded which). The sequence was collected from a woman aged 35 to 49 who had been exposed to COVID-19. The rearranged chain carries TRBV11-3 and TRBJ2-5; no confident D gene assignment can be made. The nucleotide sequence is TGTGCCAGCAGCTTAGGGGTAGCCGGAGAGACCCAGTACTTC. The resulting protein is CASSLGVAGETQYF.